This is a list of T cell receptor beta chains from one sample in a study of blood T cells in healthy people across ages. TCRdb re-called the 5' RACE reads through MiXCR, storing one row per CDR3 protein. The profile shows hundreds of thousands of distinct CDR3 sequences, more than 20% of them singletons. Another study also made use of these data, one on T cells of mothers and their children.

Sequencing was done on a sample of blood. These receptors were collected from a boy aged 5-17 years in good health. The CDR3 runs from the conserved cysteine through the conserved F or W. The D gene is left open where the match is weak. Clone size is not always given. Where it is, it says once, few, many or a class for expanded clones.

size: NA
V: TRBV15
J: TRBJ2-2
D: NA
length: 14
DNA: TGTGCCACCAGCACGGGGAGTGACACCGGGGAGCTGTTTTTT
CDR3: CATSTGSDTGELFF

size: few
V: TRBV6-5
J: TRBJ2-1
D: NA
length: 14
DNA: TGTGCCAGCAGTTACGTCCAGGCGAGTAATGAGCAGTTCTTC
CDR3: CASSYVQASNEQFF

size: NA
V: TRBV20-1
J: TRBJ2-7
D: TRBD1
length: 15
DNA: TGCAGTGCGCCTAGGACAGGGGCCAGCTCCTACGAGCAGTACTTC
CDR3: CSAPRTGASSYEQYF

size: NA
V: TRBV10-3
J: TRBJ2-7
D: NA
length: 12
DNA: TGTGCCATCAGTGAGGATCGGGGTGAGCAGTACTTC
CDR3: CAISEDRGEQYF

size: NA
V: TRBV28
J: TRBJ1-5
D: NA
length: 13
DNA: TGTGCCAGCAGGACGGTCCCCAATCAGCCCCAGCATTTT
CDR3: CASRTVPNQPQHF

size: NA
V: TRBV5-1
J: TRBJ2-5
D: TRBD1
length: 17
DNA: TGCGCCAGCAGCTTAAGGACAGGGGGCCCTTACCAAGAGACCCAGTACTTC
CDR3: CASSLRTGGPYQETQYF

size: NA
V: TRBV29-1
J: TRBJ2-5
D: TRBD2
length: 17
DNA: TGCAGCGTTGCTTTCCTAGCGGGAGAGAGTTTTGGCGAGACCCAGTACTTC
CDR3: CSVAFLAGESFGETQYF

size: few
V: TRBV28
J: TRBJ2-7
D: NA
length: 13
DNA: TGTGCCAGCACGACCAGGGCTCCCTACGAGCAGTACTTC
CDR3: CASTTRAPYEQYF

size: few
V: TRBV28
J: TRBJ2-5
D: TRBD2
length: 16
DNA: TGTGCCAGCAGCCCAGGACTAGCGGGCCGGTGGAAGACCCAGTACTTC
CDR3: CASSPGLAGRWKTQYF

size: NA
V: TRBV20-1
J: TRBJ2-5
D: NA
length: 15
DNA: TGCAGTGCTAGTATCCTGGGGGACCCAGGGGAGACCCAGTACTTC
CDR3: CSASILGDPGETQYF

size: NA
V: TRBV4-3
J: TRBJ2-2
D: TRBD1
length: 14
DNA: TGCGCCAGCAGCCCGGGACAGGTTGACGGGGAGCTGTTTTTT
CDR3: CASSPGQVDGELFF

size: NA
V: TRBV20-1
J: TRBJ2-7
D: NA
length: 13
DNA: TGCAGTGCTGGGGACTCCTCAAGCTACGAGCAGTACTTC
CDR3: CSAGDSSSYEQYF

size: many
V: TRBV29-1
J: TRBJ2-5
D: NA
length: 12
DNA: TGCAGCGTTGGAAAGGGAGCGGAGACCCAGTACTTC
CDR3: CSVGKGAETQYF

size: few
V: TRBV6-2/TRBV6-3
J: TRBJ2-3
D: NA
length: 16
DNA: TGTGCCAGCAGTTACGAGGTCGGGGGCAGCCCAGATACGCAGTATTTT
CDR3: CASSYEVGGSPDTQYF

size: NA
V: TRBV7-9
J: TRBJ2-2
D: NA
length: 15
DNA: TGTGCCAGCAGCCTGGGATTCGTGAACACCGGGGAGCTGTTTTTT
CDR3: CASSLGFVNTGELFF

size: NA
V: TRBV12-3/TRBV12-4
J: TRBJ2-7
D: TRBD2
length: 13
DNA: TGTGCCAGCAGGGGGGGGATTAGCTACGAGCAGTACTTC
CDR3: CASRGGISYEQYF

size: NA
V: TRBV7-2
J: TRBJ2-7
D: NA
length: 14
DNA: TGTGCCAGCAGCTTGGCAGGGTCCCTCTACGAGCAGTACTTC
CDR3: CASSLAGSLYEQYF

size: few
V: TRBV7-9
J: TRBJ1-2
D: NA
length: 18
DNA: TGTGCCAGCAGCTTAACGGTTGGGACGGATACAACTAACTATGGCTACACCTTC
CDR3: CASSLTVGTDTTNYGYTF

size: NA
V: TRBV12-3/TRBV12-4
J: TRBJ2-6
D: TRBD2
length: 16
DNA: TGTGCCAGCAAGGGACTAGCGGGATCTGGGGCCAACGTCCTGACTTTC
CDR3: CASKGLAGSGANVLTF

size: few
V: TRBV5-6
J: TRBJ2-1
D: NA
length: 14
DNA: TGTGCCAGCAGCTTGCGGGCAGCATACAATGAGCAGTTCTTC
CDR3: CASSLRAAYNEQFF

size: NA
V: TRBV7-9
J: TRBJ2-5
D: NA
length: 14
DNA: TGTGCCAGCAGCTTTTCAGATATCCAAGAGACCCAGTACTTC
CDR3: CASSFSDIQETQYF

size: few
V: TRBV5-1
J: TRBJ1-4
D: NA
length: 15
DNA: TGCGCCAGCAGTCTCGATTCTAATCGGGTGGAAAAACTGTTTTTT
CDR3: CASSLDSNRVEKLFF

size: few
V: TRBV20-1
J: TRBJ2-3
D: NA
length: 14
DNA: TGCAGCCTTGGAACAGGGTGGTACACAGATACGCAGTATTTT
CDR3: CSLGTGWYTDTQYF

size: many
V: TRBV12-3/TRBV12-4
J: TRBJ2-3
D: TRBD2
length: 16
DNA: TGTGCCAGCAGTTTAGGTACTAGCGGGTACACAGATACGCAGTATTTT
CDR3: CASSLGTSGYTDTQYF

size: many
V: TRBV29-1
J: TRBJ1-5
D: NA
length: 12
DNA: TGCAGCGTCGGGGGTCCCGGGCAGCCCCAGCATTTT
CDR3: CSVGGPGQPQHF

size: NA
V: TRBV7-9
J: TRBJ2-1
D: TRBD2
length: 16
DNA: TGTGCCAGCAGCTTAGCTCGGGGGGGCGGAGATGAAGAGCAGTTCTTC
CDR3: CASSLARGGGDEEQFF

size: NA
V: TRBV7-9
J: TRBJ2-7
D: TRBD2
length: 13
DNA: TGTGCCAGCAGGGGGGGGGGAGCCTACGAGCAGTACTTC
CDR3: CASRGGGAYEQYF

size: many
V: TRBV28
J: TRBJ2-7
D: TRBD2
length: 15
DNA: TGTGCCAGCAGCCTCGGGGGAGGGCTTACCTACGAGCAGTACTTC
CDR3: CASSLGGGLTYEQYF

size: few
V: TRBV2
J: TRBJ2-5
D: NA
length: 16
DNA: TGTGCCAGCAGCCCTTCCAGGCCGGGTTCGGGAGAGACCCAGTACTTC
CDR3: CASSPSRPGSGETQYF

size: few
V: TRBV7-9
J: TRBJ1-5
D: TRBD1
length: 15
DNA: TGTGCCAGCAGCACCGACAGGGACCCGGGTCAGCCCCAGCATTTT
CDR3: CASSTDRDPGQPQHF

size: few
V: TRBV5-1
J: TRBJ2-5
D: TRBD1
length: 15
DNA: TGCGCCAGCTCTCCTCTCAGGGGGTCGGGAGAGACCCAGTACTTC
CDR3: CASSPLRGSGETQYF

size: NA
V: TRBV7-8
J: TRBJ2-1
D: TRBD2
length: 16
DNA: TGTGCCAGCAGCTTAGGTAGCGGGGGCCAACACAATGAGCAGTTCTTC
CDR3: CASSLGSGGQHNEQFF

size: NA
V: TRBV6-6
J: TRBJ1-5
D: NA
length: 16
DNA: TGTGCCAGCAGTTACTCGCCTGCACAGGGAGATCAGCCCCAGCATTTT
CDR3: CASSYSPAQGDQPQHF

size: NA
V: TRBV29-1
J: TRBJ1-2
D: TRBD1
length: 14
DNA: TGCAGCGGCGCGGACAGGGGCCCTAACTATGGCTACACCTTC
CDR3: CSGADRGPNYGYTF

size: NA
V: TRBV5-1
J: TRBJ2-2
D: NA
length: 13
DNA: TGCGTACTACAGGCCCCGCGTCCCGGGGAGCTGTTTTTT
CDR3: CVLQAPRPGELFF

size: few
V: TRBV24-1
J: TRBJ2-3
D: TRBD2
length: 17
DNA: TGTGCCACCAGTGAAGGGACTAGCGGGGGGTGGGCAGATACGCAGTATTTT
CDR3: CATSEGTSGGWADTQYF

size: few
V: TRBV13
J: TRBJ2-5
D: TRBD2
length: 16
DNA: TGTGCCAGCAGCTCGATAGGGACTAGCGCACAAGAGACCCAGTACTTC
CDR3: CASSSIGTSAQETQYF

size: few
V: TRBV18
J: TRBJ2-7
D: TRBD2
length: 16
DNA: TGTGCCAGCTCACCATGGGGAGGGTGGTACTCCTACGAGCAGTACTTC
CDR3: CASSPWGGWYSYEQYF

size: NA
V: TRBV3-1
J: TRBJ2-1
D: NA
length: 15
DNA: TGTGCCAGCAGGGTTGGGGGGATTGGATACAATGAGCAGTTCTTC
CDR3: CASRVGGIGYNEQFF

size: few
V: TRBV27
J: TRBJ2-7
D: TRBD1
length: 13
DNA: TGTGCCAGCAGTAGCGGGACAGGGTTCGAGCAGTACTTC
CDR3: CASSSGTGFEQYF

size: few
V: TRBV28
J: TRBJ1-1
D: NA
length: 11
DNA: TGTGCCTGCCTGGAAAACACTGAAGCTTTCTTT
CDR3: CACLENTEAFF

size: few
V: TRBV4-2
J: TRBJ2-1
D: NA
length: 15
DNA: TGTGCCAGCAGCCAAGCCGGGCAGGGCTACAATGAGCAGTTCTTC
CDR3: CASSQAGQGYNEQFF

size: few
V: TRBV3-1
J: TRBJ2-7
D: NA
length: 14
DNA: TGTGCCAGCAGGAACTCAGGGGTTCCGGAAGAGCAGTACTTC
CDR3: CASRNSGVPEEQYF

size: NA
V: TRBV5-6
J: TRBJ2-7
D: TRBD1
length: 15
DNA: TGTGCCAGCAGCTTGACAGGGGGTGTAACCTACGAGCAGTACTTC
CDR3: CASSLTGGVTYEQYF

size: NA
V: TRBV12-5
J: TRBJ2-5
D: NA
length: 14
DNA: TGTGCTAGTGGTTTGGGCCGAATTCGTGAGACCCAGTACTTC
CDR3: CASGLGRIRETQYF